This note documents a single T cell receptor beta chain sequence. Its antigen is as yet unknown. Treatment indicated: roughly ten-day PBMC culture with coronavirus spike peptide pools or control peptides (ViraFEST assay). This sample is part of a study of vaccination and CD4 T cells after COVID-19. Trimming removed 0 bases from V and 4 bases from J; junction bases left unmatched: 4. There are 16 residues in the CDR3. Germline values: CDR1 LGHNA, CDR2 YSLEER. Once obtained from cultured CD4+ T cells, the DNA was sequenced using the Oncomine TCR Beta short-read assay. Cultures of CD4+ T cells served as the source for extracting genomic DNA. MiXCR, applied by TCRdb to the PCR reads, yields one record per CDR3 protein. The data hold some 10,000 distinct CDR3 sequences, with roughly 23% observed a single time.

The chain uses TRBV4-3 and TRBJ2-5, with 11 bases aligning to TRBD2. This sample comprised CD4+ T cells from blood, cultured in vitro, obtained after SARS-CoV-2 vaccination. This TCR came from a human donor who had recovered from COVID-19. The CDR3 reads CASSQDLAGGGETQYF. The CDR3, as DNA: TGCGCCAGCAGCCAAGATTTAGCGGGAGGGGGAGAGACCCAGTACTTC.